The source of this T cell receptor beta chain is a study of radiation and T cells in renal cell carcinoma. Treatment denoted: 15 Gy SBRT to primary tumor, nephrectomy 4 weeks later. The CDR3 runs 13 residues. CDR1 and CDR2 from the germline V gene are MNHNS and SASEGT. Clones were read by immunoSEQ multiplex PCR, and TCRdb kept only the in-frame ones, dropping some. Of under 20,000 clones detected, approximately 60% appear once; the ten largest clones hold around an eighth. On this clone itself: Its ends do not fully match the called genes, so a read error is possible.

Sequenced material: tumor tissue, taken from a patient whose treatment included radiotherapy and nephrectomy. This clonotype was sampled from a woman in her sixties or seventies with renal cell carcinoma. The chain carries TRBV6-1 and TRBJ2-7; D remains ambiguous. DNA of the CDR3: TGTGCCAGCACTGAAAGGCAGTCCTACGAGCAGTACTTC. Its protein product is CASTERQSYEQYF.